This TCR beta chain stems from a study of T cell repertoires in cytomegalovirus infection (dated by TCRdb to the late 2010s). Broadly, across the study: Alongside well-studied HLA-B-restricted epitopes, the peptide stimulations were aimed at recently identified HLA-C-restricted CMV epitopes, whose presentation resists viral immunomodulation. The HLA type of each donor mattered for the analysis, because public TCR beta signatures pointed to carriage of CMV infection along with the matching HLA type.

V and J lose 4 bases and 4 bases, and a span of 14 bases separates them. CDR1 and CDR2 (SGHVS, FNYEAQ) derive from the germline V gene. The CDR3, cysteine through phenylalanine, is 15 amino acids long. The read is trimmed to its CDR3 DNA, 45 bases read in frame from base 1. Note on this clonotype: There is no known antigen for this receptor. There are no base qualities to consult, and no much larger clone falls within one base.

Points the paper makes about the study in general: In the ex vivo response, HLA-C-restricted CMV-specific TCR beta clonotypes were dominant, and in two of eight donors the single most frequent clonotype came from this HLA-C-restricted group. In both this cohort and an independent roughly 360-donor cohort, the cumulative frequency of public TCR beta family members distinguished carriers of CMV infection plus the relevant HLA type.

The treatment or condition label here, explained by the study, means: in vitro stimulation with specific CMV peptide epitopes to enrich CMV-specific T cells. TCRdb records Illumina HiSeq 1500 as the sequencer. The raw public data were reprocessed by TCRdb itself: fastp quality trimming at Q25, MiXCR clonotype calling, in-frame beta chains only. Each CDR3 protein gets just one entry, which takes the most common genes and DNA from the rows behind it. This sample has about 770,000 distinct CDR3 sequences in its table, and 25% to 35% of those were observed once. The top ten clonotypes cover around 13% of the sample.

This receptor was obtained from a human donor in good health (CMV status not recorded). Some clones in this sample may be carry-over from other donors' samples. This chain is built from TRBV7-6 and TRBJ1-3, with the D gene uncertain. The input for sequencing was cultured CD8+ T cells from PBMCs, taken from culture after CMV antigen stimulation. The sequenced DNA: TGTGCCAGCAGCTCCGTGCCGGACGGAGGAAACACCATATATTTT. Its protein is CASSSVPDGGNTIYF.